These T cell receptor beta chains were read from a single sample in a study of blood T cell repertoires in COVID-19. Libraries were prepared by immunoSEQ multiplex PCR; TCRdb keeps only in-frame clonotypes and omits some of them. Of 85,000 to 110,000 clones listed, around 88% are singletons. Sequenced material: peripheral blood. The receptor source for this set is a human donor in a cohort sampled during active COVID-19. The CDR3 runs from the conserved cysteine through the conserved F or W. The D gene is left open where the match is weak. Some rows mark clone size as missing; the rest say once, few, many or name a class of expanded clone.

D gene	V gene	clone size	J gene	CDR3 protein	CDR3 DNA
TRBD2	TRBV5-1	.	TRBJ2-5	CASSLDAGVSGETQYF	TGCGCCAGCAGCTTGGATGCGGGGGTTAGCGGGGAGACCCAGTACTTC
.	TRBV6-2/TRBV6-3	.	TRBJ2-2	CASSYSESVPWFTGELFF	TGTGCCAGCAGTTACTCAGAGTCCGTCCCCTGGTTTACCGGGGAGCTGTTTTTT
.	TRBV4-1	once	TRBJ1-2	CASSQGRTNYGYTF	TGCGCCAGCAGCCAAGGCAGAACTAACTATGGCTACACCTTC
.	TRBV5-1	.	TRBJ2-7	CASSLEGQGSYEQYF	TGCGCCAGCAGCTTGGAGGGGCAGGGGTCCTACGAGCAGTACTTC
TRBD1	TRBV7-9	.	TRBJ1-2	CASRWTGGGYGYTF	TGTGCCAGCAGGTGGACAGGGGGCGGCTATGGCTACACCTTC
.	TRBV3-1/TRBV3-2	.	TRBJ1-5	CASSPGQISNQPQHF	TGTGCCAGCAGCCCTGGACAGATTAGCAATCAGCCCCAGCATTTT
.	TRBV6-5	.	TRBJ1-1	CASRSIERNTEAFF	TGTGCCAGCAGGAGTATTGAGAGGAACACTGAAGCTTTCTTT
TRBD1	TRBV5-1	.	TRBJ1-6	CASSLGQDDSSPLHF	TGCGCCAGCAGCTTAGGACAGGATGATAGTTCACCCCTCCACTTT
TRBD1	TRBV4-3	many	TRBJ1-2	CASSQALQGDYGYTF	TGCGCCAGCAGCCAAGCTCTACAGGGGGACTATGGCTACACCTTC
TRBD1	TRBV28	once	TRBJ2-2	CASSLPGGLSGELFF	TGTGCCAGCAGTTTACCAGGGGGCCTATCCGGGGAGCTGTTTTTT
.	TRBV4-3	.	TRBJ2-6	CASSQESAGIFSGANVLTF	TGCGCCAGCAGCCAAGAGTCGGCAGGGATCTTCTCTGGGGCCAACGTCCTGACTTTC
.	TRBV3-1/TRBV3-2	.	TRBJ1-1	CASSQDWAGREAFF	TGTGCCAGCAGCCAAGATTGGGCAGGGCGAGAAGCTTTCTTT
TRBD1	TRBV6-5	.	TRBJ1-5	CATGTGRNQPQHF	TGTGCCACGGGGACAGGGCGAAATCAGCCCCAGCATTTT
.	TRBV25-1	.	TRBJ1-1	CASSDPNRDEAFF	TGTGCCAGCAGTGATCCAAACAGGGACGAAGCTTTCTTT
TRBD2	TRBV9	.	TRBJ2-1	CASSPGLGLYNEQFF	TGTGCCAGCAGCCCGGGACTAGGGCTATACAATGAGCAGTTCTTC
TRBD2	TRBV6-5	.	TRBJ2-7	CASSNQRELPEQYF	TGTGCCAGCAGTAACCAGCGGGAGTTGCCCGAGCAGTACTTC
.	TRBV6-5	once	TRBJ1-5	CASREDPRDNQPQHF	TGTGCCAGCAGGGAGGACCCACGGGACAATCAGCCCCAGCATTTT
.	TRBV4-3	.	TRBJ1-2	CASSQDNSYGYTF	TGCGCCAGCAGCCAAGATAACTCATATGGCTACACCTTC
.	TRBV9	.	TRBJ1-4	CASSVGRQGNEKLFF	TGTGCCAGCAGCGTAGGACGGCAGGGGAATGAAAAACTGTTTTTT
.	TRBV28	once	TRBJ2-5	CASSLAVGQETQYF	TGTGCCAGCAGCCTAGCAGTCGGACAAGAGACCCAGTACTTC
.	TRBV5-4	.	TRBJ2-2	CASSFGRLANTGELFF	TGTGCCAGCAGCTTTGGTAGACTAGCGAACACCGGGGAGCTGTTTTTT
.	TRBV28	.	TRBJ1-4	CASTLRLDRGEKLFF	TGTGCCAGCACCCTGAGACTCGATCGAGGCGAAAAACTGTTTTTT
.	TRBV27	.	TRBJ2-3	CASSLGGGGIDTQYF	TGTGCCAGCAGTTTAGGAGGGGGCGGAATAGATACGCAGTATTTT
.	TRBV6-2/TRBV6-3	.	TRBJ2-7	CASSYSGTPHYEQYF	TGTGCCAGCAGTTACTCGGGGACACCTCATTACGAGCAGTACTTC